Each of the 18 T cell receptor beta chains below was sequenced from the same sample in a study of siplizumab effects on memory and regulatory T cells. TCRdb's copy holds only in-frame clones and misses some; the assay was immunoSEQ multiplex PCR. Of 100,000 or so clones in the sample, about 90% were seen once. The sequencing input was CD4+ T cells sorted from blood. These receptors were collected from a human donor in good health. Some clones in this sample may be carry-over from other donors' samples.

The V and J genes are TRBV19 and TRBJ1-3, with D unclear. The germline V gene encodes CDR1 LNHDA and CDR2 SQIVND (reference sequence). V lost 6 bases and J 0 bases, leaving 6 bases between the germline ends. The CDR3 spans 13 residues. Here the CDR3 DNA reads TGTGCCAGTAGGTTAAGCTCTGGAAACACCATATATTTT. It codes for CASRLSSGNTIYF.

The rearrangement joins TRBV7-8 to TRBJ2-7, with D possibly matching TRBD1 (5 bases). The CDR3 spans 17 residues. The V gene's germline CDR1 is SGHVS and CDR2 FQNEAQ. V shed 1 base and J shed 1 base, with 17 bases lying between them. DNA for the CDR3: TGTGCCAGCAGCTTAGTAGGTGGGGCAGGTCCGTCCTACGAGCAGTACTTC. It is translated as CASSLVGGAGPSYEQYF.

The chain joins TRBV6-4 to TRBJ2-1, with D tentatively TRBD2 (6 bases). The V gene lost 2 bases and the J gene lost 3 bases, with 14 bases spanning the gap. The length of the CDR3 is 16 residues. Germline V gene sequence: CDR1 MRHNA, CDR2 SNTAGT. CDR3 sequence reads: CASSDQTRSHYNEQFF. The CDR3, as DNA: TGTGCCAGCAGTGACCAGACTAGAAGTCACTACAATGAGCAGTTCTTC.

This rearrangement joins TRBV7-8 to TRBJ2-5; the D gene is possibly TRBD1 (5 bases). Germline CDR1 is SGHVS and CDR2 is FQNEAQ. The CDR3 loop spans 15 amino acids. The V end was cut by 1 base, the J end by 9 bases, with 18 bases between. In DNA form, the CDR3 reads TGTGCCAGCAGCTTAGGAGCGACAGAGAGGTGGGCCCAGTACTTC. Translation: CASSLGATERWAQYF.

This chain joins TRBV29-1 and TRBJ1-3; D is uncertain. The CDR3 is made up of 13 amino acids. Deletions cut 7 bases from V and 0 bases from J, with 10 bases between. Germline V gene data show CDR1 as SQVTM and CDR2 as ANQGSEA. CDR3 amino acids: CSALPNSGNTIYF. In nucleotides, the CDR3 is TGCAGCGCCCTACCGAACTCTGGAAACACCATATATTTT.

The count of this clone is one. The rearrangement uses TRBV5-1 and TRBJ2-3, with a weak D call TRBD2 (5 bases). This CDR3 region has 16 residues. V was shortened by 0 bases and J by 2 bases, with 13 bases between the two germline ends. Looked up from germline, CDR1 is SGHRS and CDR2 is YFSETQ. CDR3 residues: CASSLVIGDYTDTQYF. CDR3 in DNA: TGCGCCAGCAGCTTGGTTATCGGGGATTACACAGATACGCAGTATTTT.

The chain is built from TRBV28 and TRBJ2-7; 9 positions agree with TRBD2. Trimming took 6 bases from V and 5 from J; bases not matched to a gene: 14. CDR1 is MDHEN and CDR2 is SYDVKM in the germline V gene. This CDR3 comprises 16 residues. CDR3 DNA: TGTGCCAGCAGGACCTCCGGTAGCGGGAGTCTCGACGAGCAGTACTTC. It encodes CASRTSGSGSLDEQYF.

J is TRBJ2-2 and V is TRBV6-1, with unresolved D. This CDR3 region has 12 residues. Trimming removed 5 bases from V and 3 bases from J, with 4 bases in between. From germline, CDR1 is MNHNS and CDR2 SASEGT. The CDR3 nucleotides are TGTGCCAGCAGTTTGGACACCGGGGAGCTGTTTTTT. It yields the protein CASSLDTGELFF.

The chain couples TRBV6-6 to TRBJ1-3; the D is unclear. The CDR3 length is 16 residues. Germline CDR1 MNHNY, CDR2 SVGAGI (reference sequence). V shed 6 bases and J shed 0 bases, with 15 bases lying between them. The CDR3 DNA is TGTGCCAGCAGGTCGCGGCAGAGAAGCTCTGGAAACACCATATATTTT. Encoded protein: CASRSRQRSSGNTIYF.

V and J are TRBV5-1 and TRBJ2-3, with D maybe TRBD1 (6 bases). This CDR3 has 16 residues. Looked up from germline, CDR1 is SGHRS and CDR2 is YFSETQ. Trimming left V 1 base short and J 1 base short, with 13 bases between. The CDR3 here is CASSLSRGWRTDTQYF. CDR3 DNA sequence: TGCGCCAGCAGCTTGAGTAGGGGGTGGCGCACAGATACGCAGTATTTT.

Turning to this clone: A junction boundary mismatches the germline segment, possibly from a read error. The chain carries TRBV5-6 and TRBJ2-1; 8 bases agree with TRBD1. The germline V gene has CDR1 SGHDT and CDR2 YYEEEE. The CDR3 consists of 14 residues. The CDR3 DNA reads as TGTGCCAGCAGGGTACAGGGGGGTTACAATGGGCAGTTCTTC. Protein: CASRVQGGYNGQFF.

The chain's CDR3 is CASSPTNNRGQGYGYTF. Here the CDR3 DNA reads TGCGCCAGCAGCCCTACTAACAACAGGGGGCAGGGCTATGGCTACACCTTC. The chain carries TRBV5-1 and TRBJ1-2; 9 nucleotides agree with TRBD1. This CDR3 comprises 17 residues. V lost 4 bases to trimming and J lost 4 bases; unmatched junction nucleotides: 14. Germline CDR1 and CDR2: SGHRS and YFSETQ. Supplemented by reference TRBV5-1 and TRBJ1-2, the full variable domain reads KAGVTQTPRYLIKTRGQQVTLSCSPISGHRSVSWYQQTPGQGLQFLFEYFSETQRNKGNFPGRFSGRQFSNSRSEMNVSTLELGDSALYLCASSPTNNRGQGYGYTFGSGTRLTVV.

The chain combines TRBV5-1 with TRBJ2-2; TRBD2 agrees at 12 bases. CDR3 length: 18 amino acids. V was clipped by 1 base and J by 1 base; unmatched bases: 5. Germline V gives CDR1 SGHRS, CDR2 YFSETQ. CDR3: CASSLKATSGRNTGELFF. The CDR3 bases are TGCGCCAGCAGCTTGAAGGCGACTAGCGGGAGGAACACCGGGGAGCTGTTTTTT.

This clone has only one observation. The chain is built from TRBV5-1 and TRBJ1-2; the match to TRBD1 covers 7 bases. With 4 bases clipped from V and 3 bases from J, the junction kept 3 bases outside the gene matches. The CDR3 length is 13 residues. Germline-derived CDR1 and CDR2 are SGHRS and YFSETQ. The CDR3 DNA sequence: TGCGCCAGCAGCGTAGGGACAGACTATGGCTACACCTTC. This encodes CASSVGTDYGYTF. The entire variable domain, with the rest obtained from reference TRBV5-1 and TRBJ1-2, is as follows: KAGVTQTPRYLIKTRGQQVTLSCSPISGHRSVSWYQQTPGQGLQFLFEYFSETQRNKGNFPGRFSGRQFSNSRSEMNVSTLELGDSALYLCASSVGTDYGYTFGSGTRLTVV.

The chain links TRBV5-5 to TRBJ2-6, with D unclear. Trimming left V 4 bases short and J 0 bases short, with 11 bases between. Germline V gene sequence: CDR1 SGHKS, CDR2 YYEKEE (reference sequence). CDR3 length: 16 amino acids. The CDR3 DNA follows: TGTGCCAGCAGCAGGACGGTAAACTCTGGGGCCAACGTCCTGACTTTC. As protein: CASSRTVNSGANVLTF.

The chain carries TRBV9 and TRBJ2-7, with D hard to call. Per germline, CDR1 SGDLS and CDR2 YYNGEE. The CDR3 is 14 residues long. The V end was cut by 4 bases, the J end by 4 bases, with 15 bases between. The DNA of the CDR3 is TGTGCCAGCAGCCCAACATCTGGCTTTTACGAGCAGTACTTC. Translation gives CASSPTSGFYEQYF.

The chain employs TRBV5-8 and TRBJ1-1; no definite D call. The germline V and J ends were trimmed by 7 bases and 6 bases, with 22 bases remaining between them. Germline V CDR1 and CDR2: SGHTS, YDEGEE. The CDR3 contains 15 residues. Written as DNA, the CDR3 is TGTGCCAGCCCAACCCGGACCCTCGCTTCTGCTGAAGCTTTCTTT. It is translated as CASPTRTLASAEAFF.

This clone was detected only a few times. V gene TRBV5-4 combines with J gene TRBJ1-2; a weak D match, TRBD1 (6 bases). The CDR3 extends over 16 amino acids. The V gene's germline CDR1 is SGHNT and CDR2 YYREEE (reference sequence). Between the trimmed V and J ends, which lost 1 base and 0 bases, there was a span of 13 bases. CDR3 sequence: CASSLRSRGTNYGYTF. CDR3 in DNA: TGTGCCAGCAGCTTGCGGTCCAGGGGAACTAACTATGGCTACACCTTC.